The 29 T cell receptor beta chains reported below all come from one sample, sequenced in a study of T cells of healthy individuals. MiXCR, applied by TCRdb to the 5' RACE reads, yields one record per CDR3 protein. The sample lists 75,000 to 95,000 distinct CDR3 sequences; approximately 5.4% were seen once. Receptors originate from a female donor in good health.

This clonotype was observed at least ten times. The V call is TRBV6-1, the J call TRBJ1-5; D may be TRBD1 (5 bases). Between the trimmed V and J ends, which lost 8 bases and 0 bases, there was a span of 8 bases. This CDR3 region has 13 residues. CDR1 and CDR2 from the germline V gene are MNHNS and SASEGT. CDR3 DNA: TGTGCCAGCGGGGGAGATAGCAATCAGCCCCAGCATTTT. Translating gives CASGGDSNQPQHF.

This clonotype was seen at least ten times. The V call is TRBV9, the J call TRBJ1-6; TRBD1 might be the D (5 bases). The germline V gene has CDR1 SGDLS and CDR2 YYNGEE. The CDR3 has 14 residues. With 4 bases removed from V and 7 bases from J, the gap between germline ends came to 12 bases. The CDR3 region is CASSQGVRNSPLHF. CDR3 bases: TGTGCCAGCAGCCAAGGGGTCCGAAATTCACCCCTCCACTTT.

This clonotype came up a few times. This chain joins TRBV20-1 and TRBJ2-1, with a weak D call TRBD2 (5 bases). Trimming took 3 bases from V and 5 from J, leaving 17 bases between them. The CDR3 consists of 15 residues. CDR1 is DFQATT, CDR2 SNEGSKA, per germline (reference sequence). The CDR3 spells CSARTPGGPNNEQFF. Written as DNA, the CDR3 is TGCAGTGCTAGGACCCCGGGCGGGCCGAACAATGAGCAGTTCTTC.

This clonotype appeared many times. The chain is built from TRBV6-2 or TRBV6-3 and TRBJ2-1, with 9 bases that match TRBD2. V gave up 4 bases and J gave up 1 base; unmatched junction bases: 5. Germline V gene lookup returns CDR1 MNHEY and CDR2 SVGEGT. This CDR3 has 16 amino acids. CDR3 sequence: CASSSPLAGSYNEQFF. The CDR3, as DNA: TGTGCCAGCAGTTCTCCACTAGCGGGTTCCTACAATGAGCAGTTCTTC.

This clonotype was observed at least ten times. The chain recombines TRBV29-1 with TRBJ2-7; the D gene is possibly TRBD1 (6 bases). V dropped 4 bases and J dropped 3 bases, with 13 bases sitting between them. Per germline, CDR1 SQVTM and CDR2 ANQGSEA. The CDR3 sequence is 13 residues long. The CDR3 region has the DNA TGCAGCGTTGGCCCCCAGGGGAACTACGAGCAGTACTTC. Its protein product is CSVGPQGNYEQYF.

This chain links TRBV7-2 with TRBJ1-4; possibly TRBD1 for D (6 bases). The CDR3 is 14 residues long. Germline loops: CDR1 SGHTA, CDR2 FQGNSA. Trimming took 5 bases from V and 8 from J, leaving 15 bases between them. This CDR3 reads CASSPLGGGEKLFF. The CDR3 DNA sequence: TGTGCCAGCAGCCCGCTGGGGGGGGGCGAAAAACTGTTTTTT. The variable domain in full, completed from reference TRBV7-2 and TRBJ1-4, reads GAGVSQSPSNKVTEKGKDVELRCDPISGHTALYWYRQSLGQGLEFLIYFQGNSAPDKSGLPSDRFSAERTGGSVSTLTIQRTQQEDSAVYLCASSPLGGGEKLFFGSGTQLSVL.

At least ten counts were recorded for this clonotype. J is TRBJ2-1 and V is TRBV19; 10 nucleotides match TRBD2. Trimming removed 6 bases from V and 6 bases from J; junction bases left unmatched: 14. CDR3 length equals 17 residues. Germline values: CDR1 LNHDA, CDR2 SQIVND (reference sequence). CDR3 nucleotide sequence: TGTGCCAGTAGGGAAAGAAGTAGCGGGAGGCAACGCAATGAGCAGTTCTTC. Amino acids: CASRERSSGRQRNEQFF. The complete variable domain, with remaining parts taken from reference TRBV19 and TRBJ2-1, reads DGGITQSPKYLFRKEGQNVTLSCEQNLNHDAMYWYRQDPGQGLRLIYYSQIVNDFQKGDIAEGYSVSREKKESFPLTVTSAQKNPTAFYLCASRERSSGRQRNEQFFGPGTRLTVL.

This clonotype was seen many times. This CDR3 is CSVQGSEEAFF. CDR3 nucleotides: TGCAGCGTTCAGGGGTCTGAGGAAGCTTTCTTT. V and J are TRBV29-1 and TRBJ1-1, with D perhaps matching TRBD1 (6 bases). V was trimmed by 5 bases and J by 8 bases, leaving 12 bases between them. The germline CDR1 and CDR2 sequences are SQVTM and ANQGSEA. CDR3 length: 11 residues.

The V call is TRBV28, the J call TRBJ2-7; 10 bases are shared with TRBD2. V trimming: 6 bases; J trimming: 2 bases; junction bases outside the gene matches: 4. This CDR3 has 14 residues. Germline CDR1 and CDR2: MDHEN and SYDVKM. CDR3 in DNA: TGTGCCAGCAGACCCGGGACTAGCGCCTACGAGCAGTACTTC. This translates into CASRPGTSAYEQYF.

This clonotype was picked up many times. This chain connects TRBV29-1 to TRBJ2-5; D may be TRBD2 (6 bases). The CDR3 covers 17 residues. Trimming left V 4 bases short and J 1 base short, with 22 bases between. CDR1 is SQVTM and CDR2 is ANQGSEA in the germline V gene. CDR3 in DNA: TGCAGCGTTGGGGCTAGCGAGTTACAAGCGGTCCAAGAGACCCAGTACTTC. Its translation: CSVGASELQAVQETQYF.

This clonotype was seen ten or more times. This chain links TRBV6-4 with TRBJ2-5; possibly TRBD1 or TRBD2 for D (5 bases each). The V end lost 8 bases, the J end lost 0 bases, and 16 bases lay between the germline ends. This CDR3 contains 15 residues. Germline assignment: CDR1 MRHNA and CDR2 SNTAGT. The CDR3 sequence: CASHPGRLHQETQYF. CDR3 in DNA: TGTGCCAGCCACCCGGGACGGTTACACCAAGAGACCCAGTACTTC.

This clonotype was observed many times. The chain carries TRBV6-2 or TRBV6-3 and TRBJ2-1; D may match TRBD1 or TRBD2 (5 bases each). Trimming removed 5 bases from V and 0 bases from J, with 14 bases in between. CDR1 and CDR2 (germline): MNHEY, SVGEGT. The CDR3 spans 16 residues. This CDR3 reads CASSAPGRASYNEQFF. In DNA, the CDR3 is TGTGCCAGCAGTGCCCCGGGGCGAGCCTCCTACAATGAGCAGTTCTTC.

This clonotype was observed many times. The chain employs TRBV3-1 and TRBJ2-3; TRBD1 or TRBD2 may be the D gene (5 bases each). There are 15 residues in the CDR3. Germline assignment: CDR1 LGHDT and CDR2 YNNKEL (reference sequence). Trimming took 0 bases from V and 2 from J, leaving 9 bases between them. The CDR3 DNA reads as TGTGCCAGCAGCCAAGATTTCGGGGCCACAGATACGCAGTATTTT. It yields the protein CASSQDFGATDTQYF.

This clonotype appeared a few times. V usage is TRBV20-1 and J usage is TRBJ2-1, with 14 bases identical to TRBD2. This CDR3 comprises 14 residues. J was trimmed by 9 bases and V by 6 bases; bases with no gene match: 7. The germline V gene encodes CDR1 DFQATT and CDR2 SNEGSKA (reference sequence). CDR3 in amino acids: CSAGTSGSIGEQFF. The DNA for the CDR3 is TGCAGTGCAGGGACTAGCGGGAGTATCGGTGAGCAGTTCTTC.

This clonotype was seen repeatedly, ten times or more. This chain uses TRBV29-1 with TRBJ1-2; D ambiguous. The CDR3 is 12 amino acids. Germline CDR1 SQVTM, CDR2 ANQGSEA. The V end was cut by 1 base, the J end by 5 bases, with 8 bases between. The CDR3 here is CSVEVQMYGYTF. The CDR3 DNA reads as TGCAGCGTTGAAGTTCAGATGTATGGCTACACCTTC.

The V and J genes are TRBV5-6 and TRBJ1-3, with D possibly matching TRBD1 (5 bases). From germline, CDR1 is SGHDT and CDR2 YYEEEE. The CDR3 loop spans 14 amino acids. V dropped 0 bases and J dropped 4 bases, with 8 bases sitting between them. The CDR3 spells CASSLDRSGNTIYF. In DNA, the CDR3 is TGTGCCAGCAGCTTGGACAGGTCCGGAAACACCATATATTTT.

This clonotype has a count of ten or more. The chain is built from TRBV4-2 and TRBJ2-5; 10 nucleotides align to TRBD2. Looked up from germline, CDR1 is LGHNA and CDR2 is YNFKEQ. The CDR3 covers 17 residues. The V and J ends lost 1 base and 3 bases, in that order; junction bases with no gene match: 8. CDR3 DNA sequence: TGTGCCAGCAGCCAAGGGCTAGCGGGAGATGCAAAAGAGACCCAGTACTTC. Its translation: CASSQGLAGDAKETQYF.

There are a few counts of this clonotype. The rearrangement links TRBV7-2 to TRBJ2-5; no clear D. V was trimmed by 1 base and J by 5 bases, leaving 20 bases between them. This CDR3 has 17 amino acids. The germline V gene has CDR1 SGHTA and CDR2 FQGNSA. In nucleotides, the CDR3 is TGTGCCAGCAGCTTAGAAGGCTATCCCTATAAATCGGAGACCCAGTACTTC. Residues: CASSLEGYPYKSETQYF. The entire variable domain, with the rest obtained from reference TRBV7-2 and TRBJ2-5, is as follows: GAGVSQSPSNKVTEKGKDVELRCDPISGHTALYWYRQSLGQGLEFLIYFQGNSAPDKSGLPSDRFSAERTGGSVSTLTIQRTQQEDSAVYLCASSLEGYPYKSETQYFGPGTRLLVL.

This clonotype appeared many times. The chain joins TRBV20-1 to TRBJ2-7, with D perhaps TRBD1 or TRBD2 (5 bases each). Germline CDR1 is DFQATT and CDR2 is SNEGSKA (reference sequence). The CDR3 covers 15 residues. Trimming stripped 0 bases from V and 3 bases from J, with 15 bases between. The CDR3 reads CSARESRDADYEQYF. Written as DNA, the CDR3 is TGCAGTGCTAGAGAGTCACGGGACGCAGACTACGAGCAGTACTTC.

This clonotype has a count of ten or more. DNA for the CDR3: TGTGCCATCAGTGGACAGGGGGACGGGGCCAACGTCCTGACTTTC. This gives the protein CAISGQGDGANVLTF. The chain employs TRBV10-3 and TRBJ2-6; TRBD1 agrees at 9 bases. V was pared by 4 bases and J by 4 bases, with 2 bases of the junction left unmatched. From germline, CDR1 is ENHRY and CDR2 SYGVKD. The CDR3 is 15 residues long.

This clonotype showed up many times. The chain carries TRBV5-1 and TRBJ2-1; tentatively, D is TRBD2 (6 bases). The germline CDR1 and CDR2 sequences are SGHRS and YFSETQ. V lost 0 bases and J 4 bases, leaving 11 bases between the germline ends. CDR3 length: 15 amino acids. The CDR3 coding sequence is TGCGCCAGCAGCTTGGGTACTAGCCCATACAATGAGCAGTTCTTC. Its translation is CASSLGTSPYNEQFF. The full variable domain, with the rest looked up from reference TRBV5-1 and TRBJ2-1, is KAGVTQTPRYLIKTRGQQVTLSCSPISGHRSVSWYQQTPGQGLQFLFEYFSETQRNKGNFPGRFSGRQFSNSRSEMNVSTLELGDSALYLCASSLGTSPYNEQFFGPGTRLTVL.

This clonotype showed up just a few times. V and J are TRBV7-3 and TRBJ2-5; tentatively, D is TRBD2 (5 bases). CDR1 is SGHTA and CDR2 is FQGTGA in the germline V gene. This CDR3 has 15 amino acids. V was trimmed by 1 base and J by 7 bases, leaving 16 bases between them. This chain's CDR3 is CASSLKDGGLGTQYF. DNA of the CDR3: TGTGCCAGCAGCTTAAAGGACGGAGGCCTAGGGACCCAGTACTTC.

The chain joins TRBV6-5 to TRBJ1-1; TRBD1 matches 9 bases. Per the germline V gene, CDR1 is MNHEY and CDR2 is SVGAGI. The CDR3 is 14 residues long. Trimming at V came to 5 bases and at J to 4 bases, leaving 5 bases not matched to a gene. The CDR3 sequence is CASSQRQGVTEAFF. In DNA, the CDR3 is TGTGCCAGCAGTCAACGACAGGGGGTCACTGAAGCTTTCTTT.

This clonotype was seen a handful of times. The genes are TRBV7-2 and TRBJ1-5; possibly TRBD1 for D (5 bases). V lost 6 bases and J 0 bases, leaving 12 bases between the germline ends. Germline V gene data show CDR1 as SGHTA and CDR2 as FQGNSA. This CDR3 is 15 amino acids long. The DNA for the CDR3 is TGTGCCAGCAGTTTAACCCAGGGTAGCAATCAGCCCCAGCATTTT. It translates to CASSLTQGSNQPQHF.

This clonotype was recorded a few times. J is TRBJ2-3 and V is TRBV6-2 or TRBV6-3, with D maybe TRBD2 (6 bases). Per the germline V gene, CDR1 is MNHEY and CDR2 is SVGEGT. This CDR3 has 14 residues. V was cut by 11 bases and J by 0 bases, with 15 bases left in between. CDR3 amino acids: CAGGSSGSTDTQYF. CDR3 DNA: TGTGCCGGAGGGTCCTCCGGGAGCACAGATACGCAGTATTTT.

This clonotype was seen repeatedly, ten times or more. The rearrangement joins TRBV5-1 to TRBJ2-1; TRBD1 agrees at 11 bases. CDR1 is SGHRS and CDR2 is YFSETQ in the germline V gene. The CDR3 covers 15 residues. Unmatched junction bases numbered 3, after V lost 5 bases and J lost 2 bases. CDR3 nucleotide sequence: TGCGCCAGCAGTTGGGGACAGGGGGCCTACAATGAGCAGTTCTTC. Encoded protein: CASSWGQGAYNEQFF.

This clonotype was counted ten times or more. J is TRBJ2-5 and V is TRBV7-2; D is unresolved. The CDR3 is 10 amino acids. Germline CDR1 reads SGHTA; CDR2 reads FQGNSA. The V end lost 8 bases, the J end lost 2 bases, and 3 bases lay between the germline ends. The CDR3 region has the DNA TGTGCCAGCGGACAAGAGACCCAGTACTTC. This translates into CASGQETQYF.

This clonotype was seen many times. The chain uses TRBV20-1 and TRBJ2-7, with a tentative D call TRBD2 (5 bases). This CDR3 is built from 12 residues. The V end was cut by 4 bases, the J end by 9 bases, with 16 bases between. Germline V gene lookup returns CDR1 DFQATT and CDR2 SNEGSKA (reference sequence). The CDR3 spells CSAKLDYVGQYF. Here the CDR3 DNA reads TGCAGTGCTAAGCTAGACTATGTCGGGCAGTACTTC.

There are many counts of this clonotype. This chain uses TRBV2 with TRBJ2-1; the match to TRBD2 covers 7 bases. This CDR3 contains 15 residues. Per germline, CDR1 SNHLY and CDR2 FYNNEI. J was trimmed by 8 bases and V by 2 bases; bases with no gene match: 9. CDR3 nucleotides: TGTGCCAGCAGTGAACGGGCGGGAGTGGCGGATGAGCAGTTCTTC. This gives the protein CASSERAGVADEQFF.